A single sample is the source of the 32 T cell receptor beta chains below, sequenced in a study of blood T cells in healthy people across ages. A second PCR of about 6 to 11 cycles used a sample-barcoded 5' primer and a J-beta primer mix. TCRdb independently ran MiXCR on the 5' RACE reads; one entry per CDR3 protein. The sample holds about 680,000 distinct CDR3 sequences, over 45% seen once. The sequencing input was blood. The source is a woman aged 55-70 years in good health.

CDR3 nucleotide sequence: TGTGCCAGCAGCCAAACAGTTCTCTACGAGCAGTACTTC. Protein sequence: CASSQTVLYEQYF. The J gene is TRBJ2-7, the V gene TRBV27; D remains ambiguous. The germline CDR1 and CDR2 sequences are MNHEY and SMNVEV (reference sequence). Between the trimmed V and J ends, which lost 6 bases and 3 bases, there was a span of 12 bases. The CDR3 loop spans 13 amino acids.

The V gene is TRBV7-2, the J gene TRBJ2-5; D perhaps matches TRBD1 (7 bases). CDR3 length: 15 amino acids. The V and J ends lost 5 bases and 5 bases respectively, with 18 bases between them. CDR1 and CDR2 (germline): SGHTA, FQGNSA. This CDR3 is CASSTPGGWRETQYF. In DNA form, the CDR3 reads TGTGCCAGCAGCACCCCAGGGGGGTGGAGGGAGACCCAGTACTTC.

V is TRBV7-3 and J is TRBJ2-4; TRBD2 might be the D (6 bases). The CDR3 covers 15 residues. The germline V and J ends were trimmed by 2 bases and 6 bases, with 14 bases remaining between them. Germline V gives CDR1 SGHTA, CDR2 FQGTGA. CDR3 sequence (DNA): TGTGCCAGCAGCTTAGGGGGGACGTTGCTAAACATTCAGTACTTC. Translated, it gives CASSLGGTLLNIQYF.

The J gene is TRBJ2-7, the V gene TRBV3-1; possibly TRBD1 for D (6 bases). The DNA matches TRBJ2-5 better at its end, which makes the J call doubtful. CDR1 and CDR2 (germline): LGHDT, YNNKEL (reference sequence). The CDR3 is 17 residues long. The chain's CDR3 is CASSQKGQPLLGETQYF. The CDR3 DNA follows: TGTGCCAGCAGCCAGAAAGGACAGCCCCTTTTAGGGGAGACCCAGTACTTC.

The rearrangement uses TRBV28 and TRBJ1-2; D is unclear. Looked up from germline, CDR1 is MDHEN and CDR2 is SYDVKM. Trimming shortened V by 4 bases and J by 11 bases, and 8 bases separated the two germline ends. This CDR3 spans 10 amino acids. CDR3 residues: CASSSGRYTF. CDR3 sequence (DNA): TGTGCCAGCAGTTCTGGGCGTTACACCTTC.

The genes are TRBV29-1 and TRBJ2-2; 8 nucleotides align to TRBD2. Per the germline V gene, CDR1 is SQVTM and CDR2 is ANQGSEA. Germline trimming cut 3 bases from V and 4 bases from J; bases unmatched to any gene: 4. This CDR3 has 14 residues. CDR3 protein: CSVDPTSGTGELFF. The CDR3 region has the DNA TGCAGCGTTGATCCTACTAGCGGCACCGGGGAGCTGTTTTTT.

This clonotype was found many times. The genes are TRBV2 and TRBJ2-5; the D is unclear. The CDR3 has 12 residues. With 4 bases removed from V and 2 bases from J, the gap between germline ends came to 5 bases. In germline, CDR1 is SNHLY, CDR2 FYNNEI. CDR3 amino acids: CASSVGQETQYF. CDR3 nucleotides: TGTGCCAGCAGTGTGGGTCAAGAGACCCAGTACTTC. The full variable domain, with the rest looked up from reference TRBV2 and TRBJ2-5, is EPEVTQTPSHQVTQMGQEVILRCVPISNHLYFYWYRQILGQKVEFLVSFYNNEISEKSEIFDDQFSVERPDGSNFTLKIRSTKLEDSAMYFCASSVGQETQYFGPGTRLLVL.

This chain links TRBV9 with TRBJ1-2; a possible D gene is TRBD1 (6 bases). CDR3 length equals 14 residues. Germline V gives CDR1 SGDLS, CDR2 YYNGEE. The germline V and J ends were trimmed by 1 base and 7 bases, with 14 bases remaining between them. DNA for the CDR3: TGTGCCAGCAGCGTACCGGACAGATTGTCTGGCTACACCTTC. This encodes CASSVPDRLSGYTF.

This clonotype was counted only a few times. This sequence joins TRBV7-3 and TRBJ2-7, with a weak D call TRBD2 (7 bases). The V gene's germline CDR1 is SGHTA and CDR2 FQGTGA. The CDR3 has 15 amino acids. V dropped 1 base and J dropped 1 base, with 11 bases sitting between them. This CDR3 reads CASSLIKGGSYEQYF. CDR3 coding DNA: TGTGCCAGCAGCTTAATTAAGGGGGGGTCCTACGAGCAGTACTTC.

The genes are TRBV7-2 and TRBJ2-2; 7 nucleotides align to TRBD2. The trim removed 2 bases at V and 6 bases at J, leaving 6 bases unmatched. CDR3 length equals 15 residues. Germline loops: CDR1 SGHTA, CDR2 FQGNSA. The CDR3 region is CASSLRRDYPGELFF. CDR3 in DNA: TGTGCCAGCAGCTTACGCCGGGACTACCCCGGGGAGCTGTTTTTT.

The chain recombines TRBV20-1 with TRBJ2-1; TRBD2 is a possible D gene (6 bases). The CDR3 is 17 amino acids. Germline V gene lookup returns CDR1 DFQATT and CDR2 SNEGSKA (reference sequence). Trimming removed 1 base from V and 3 bases from J, with 19 bases in between. CDR3 coding DNA: TGCAGTGCTAGAGTTTCCATTCTTGTTAGCGGCTACAATGAGCAGTTCTTC. This sequence encodes CSARVSILVSGYNEQFF.

V and J are TRBV7-9 and TRBJ1-1; unclear D gene. With 5 bases removed from V and 10 bases from J, the gap between germline ends came to 14 bases. The CDR3 is made up of 12 amino acids. CDR1 is SEHNR, CDR2 FQNEAQ, per germline (reference sequence). Written as DNA, the CDR3 is TGTGCCAGCAGCCCCCAAACCGGTAGAGCTTTCTTT. It encodes CASSPQTGRAFF. The full variable domain, with the rest looked up from reference TRBV7-9 and TRBJ1-1, is DTGVSQNPRHKITKRGQNVTFRCDPISEHNRLYWYRQTLGQGPEFLTYFQNEAQLEKSRLLSDRFSAERPKGSFSTLEIQRTEQGDSAMYLCASSPQTGRAFFGQGTRLTVV.

There are a few counts of this clonotype. The CDR3 sequence is CASIFSQGVYNEQFF. The CDR3 DNA sequence: TGTGCCAGCATCTTTTCACAGGGGGTGTACAATGAGCAGTTCTTC. The J gene is TRBJ2-1, the V gene TRBV21-1; the table gives TRBD1 as D, unverified against the DNA. TRBV21-1 is shown as a pseudogene. CDR3 length equals 15 residues.

The chain uses TRBV5-6 and TRBJ1-4, with 9 nucleotides matching TRBD1. Germline CDR1 is SGHDT and CDR2 is YYEEEE. The CDR3 runs to 13 residues. The trim removed 4 bases at V and 8 bases at J, leaving 3 bases unmatched. The CDR3 here is CASSRDRVEKLFF. The CDR3 DNA sequence: TGTGCCAGCAGCAGGGACAGGGTCGAAAAACTGTTTTTT.

This chain connects TRBV5-1 to TRBJ2-4; maybe TRBD2 (6 bases). TRBJ2-7 matches the DNA end more closely, so the J call is doubtful. CDR3 size: 13 residues. Germline V CDR1 and CDR2: SGHRS, YFSETQ. CDR3 sequence (DNA): TGCGCCAGCAGCTTGGGGACGGAGGGCGAGCAGTACTTC. This gives the protein CASSLGTEGEQYF.

The chain's CDR3 is CASSSFSTLEVGYTF. CDR3 nucleotides: TGTGCCAGCAGCTCTTTCAGTACGCTCGAGGTGGGCTACACCTTC. The gene calls are TRBV9 and TRBJ1-2; D is unresolved. Germline-derived CDR1 and CDR2 are SGDLS and YYNGEE. Trimming took off 4 bases at V and 8 bases at J, with 21 bases between the two ends. The CDR3 is made up of 15 amino acids.

This clonotype was counted at least ten times. Germline is not matched at one junction end, which may reflect a read error. V usage is TRBV7-2 and J usage is TRBJ2-3, with a weak D call TRBD2 (5 bases). Germline CDR1 is SGHTA and CDR2 is FQGNSA. The CDR3 consists of 14 residues. The CDR3 nucleotides are TGCGCCAGCAGCTTGGGAGCAGGCACAGATACGCAGTATTTT. Translation: CASSLGAGTDTQYF.

This rearrangement joins TRBV13 to TRBJ2-5, with TRBD2 matching 9 bases. Germline loops: CDR1 PRHDT, CDR2 FYEKMQ (reference sequence). The J segment lost 11 bases and the V segment lost 1 base, leaving 17 bases of the junction unmatched. This CDR3 has 17 amino acids. DNA for the CDR3: TGTGCCAGCAGCTTAGATCTTGGCGGGAGGGCGACAAATGAGCAGTACTTC. Translated, it gives CASSLDLGGRATNEQYF.

In regard to this clonotype: One end of the junction fails to match germline, which may point to a read error. The V gene is TRBV7-2, the J gene TRBJ2-5; D remains ambiguous. CDR3 length equals 15 residues. The germline gives CDR1 SGHTA, CDR2 FQGNSA. CDR3 in amino acids: CASSYTRVLQGTQYF. Here the CDR3 DNA reads TGTGCCAGCAGCTATACAAGGGTCCTACAAGGGACCCAGTACTTC. The full variable domain, completed using reference TRBV7-2 and TRBJ2-5, is GAGVSQSPSNKVTEKGKDVELRCDPISGHTALYWYRQSLGQGLEFLIYFQGNSAPDKSGLPSDRFSAERTGGSVSTLTIQRTQQEDSAVYLCASSYTRVLQGTQYFGPGTRLLVL.

Only a few counts were recorded for this clonotype. This chain uses TRBV4-2 with TRBJ1-1; D is ambiguous. V dropped 1 base and J dropped 3 bases, with 9 bases sitting between them. Germline assignment: CDR1 LGHNA and CDR2 YNFKEQ. The CDR3 totals 14 residues. The CDR3 loop is CASSQGQFYTEAFF. Here the CDR3 DNA reads TGTGCCAGCAGCCAAGGTCAGTTCTACACTGAAGCTTTCTTT.

The chain links TRBV7-2 to TRBJ1-5, with a tentative D call TRBD1 (6 bases). V shed 4 bases and J shed 7 bases, with 11 bases lying between them. CDR1 and CDR2 (germline): SGHTA, FQGNSA. The CDR3 consists of 13 residues. The CDR3: CASSSGAGQPQHF. The CDR3 DNA sequence: TGTGCCAGCAGCTCAGGGGCTGGCCAGCCCCAGCATTTT.

This clonotype was observed a handful of times. The J gene is TRBJ2-3, the V gene TRBV7-2; TRBD2 aligns across 9 bases. CDR3 length: 14 amino acids. CDR1 and CDR2 from the germline V gene are SGHTA and FQGNSA. Trimming cost V 2 bases and J 3 bases; bases outside gene matches: 0. The CDR3 loop reads CASSLSGRTDTQYF. CDR3 DNA: TGTGCCAGCAGCTTAAGCGGGAGGACAGATACGCAGTATTTT.

The V gene is TRBV4-3, the J gene TRBJ2-7; maybe TRBD2 (5 bases). The germline CDR1 and CDR2 sequences are LGHNA and YSLEER. V was clipped by 4 bases and J by 3 bases, with 13 bases between them. The CDR3 contains 14 residues. The CDR3: CASSRGPTLYEQYF. DNA for the CDR3: TGCGCCAGCAGCCGCGGGCCGACTCTCTACGAGCAGTACTTC.

The chain carries TRBV10-3 and TRBJ2-1, with a possible D match to TRBD2 (5 bases). Germline V gene sequence: CDR1 ENHRY, CDR2 SYGVKD. V was pared by 5 bases and J by 2 bases, with 7 bases between. This CDR3 has 13 amino acids. The CDR3 loop is CAISTGTYNEQFF. The CDR3, as DNA: TGTGCCATCAGTACCGGGACCTACAATGAGCAGTTCTTC.

The chain employs TRBV9 and TRBJ2-1, with 8 positions matching TRBD2. The V gene end was trimmed by 0 bases and the J gene end by 4 bases; junction bases not matched to a gene: 3. Germline assignment: CDR1 SGDLS and CDR2 YYNGEE. The CDR3 runs 15 residues. The CDR3 reads CASSVEGGGYNEQFF. In nucleotides, the CDR3 is TGTGCCAGCAGCGTAGAAGGCGGGGGGTACAATGAGCAGTTCTTC.

This chain joins TRBV28 and TRBJ2-6, with a weak D call TRBD1 (5 bases). The ends were cut back, 3 bases at V and 2 bases at J, with 14 bases in the middle. In germline, CDR1 is MDHEN, CDR2 SYDVKM. The length of the CDR3 is 17 residues. This chain's CDR3 is CASSFFGAGAGANVLTF. The CDR3 bases are TGTGCCAGCAGTTTTTTTGGGGCAGGAGCTGGGGCCAACGTCCTGACTTTC.

The CDR3 sequence: CASSWDREIYEQYF. The DNA for the CDR3 is TGTGCCAGCAGCTGGGACAGGGAAATCTACGAGCAGTACTTC. V usage is TRBV7-2 and J usage is TRBJ2-7, with 9 nucleotides matching TRBD1. The V gene end was trimmed by 4 bases and the J gene end by 3 bases; junction bases not matched to a gene: 4. The CDR3 extends over 14 amino acids. The germline gives CDR1 SGHTA, CDR2 FQGNSA.

Concerning this clonotype itself: One end of the junction is discordant with germline, which a read error may explain. V usage is TRBV20-1 and J usage is TRBJ2-1; the D is unclear. This CDR3 comprises 11 residues. From germline, CDR1 is DFQATT and CDR2 SNEGSKA (reference sequence). CDR3 sequence: CSAREYSEQFF. Here the CDR3 DNA reads TGCAGTGCCCGAGAGTACAGTGAGCAGTTCTTC.

The chain couples TRBV28 to TRBJ2-5; 7 bases are a match to TRBD1. CDR1 is MDHEN, CDR2 SYDVKM, per germline. V trimming: 6 bases; J trimming: 5 bases; junction bases outside the gene matches: 6. This CDR3 spans 13 amino acids. The CDR3 DNA is TGTGCCAGCAGGAGGGGGCGCGGGGAGACCCAGTACTTC. Its translation: CASRRGRGETQYF.

The V gene is TRBV2, the J gene TRBJ2-5, with D uncertain. V was shortened by 8 bases and J by 2 bases, with 12 bases between the two germline ends. The CDR3 spans 13 residues. Germline loops: CDR1 SNHLY, CDR2 FYNNEI. The CDR3, as DNA: TGTGCCAGCCAAAAGTACGAACAAGAGACCCAGTACTTC. This codes for CASQKYEQETQYF.

The genes are TRBV5-1 and TRBJ2-1; 7 bases fit TRBD1. Trimming cost V 2 bases and J 6 bases; bases outside gene matches: 2. Per the germline V gene, CDR1 is SGHRS and CDR2 is YFSETQ. CDR3 size: 13 residues. Written as DNA, the CDR3 is TGCGCCAGCAGCTTTACAGGGGCCAATGAGCAGTTCTTC. Translating gives CASSFTGANEQFF. Looking up the rest from reference TRBV5-1 and TRBJ2-1 gives the full variable domain: KAGVTQTPRYLIKTRGQQVTLSCSPISGHRSVSWYQQTPGQGLQFLFEYFSETQRNKGNFPGRFSGRQFSNSRSEMNVSTLELGDSALYLCASSFTGANEQFFGPGTRLTVL.

CDR3 sequence: CSARTLKGLADTQYF. DNA for the CDR3: TGCAGTGCTAGAACCCTCAAGGGACTTGCAGATACGCAGTATTTT. The V call is TRBV20-1, the J call TRBJ2-3; a weak D match, TRBD2 (6 bases). Germline V gives CDR1 DFQATT, CDR2 SNEGSKA (reference sequence). The CDR3 is 15 residues long. Trimming took 2 bases from V and 4 from J, leaving 16 bases between them.